This T cell receptor (beta chain) comes out of a study of memory CD4+ T cells and cytomegalovirus serostatus. Whole-study context: Of the healthy Belgian adults, fewer than 10 were CMV seropositive and 20 to 30 seronegative.

Profiled with immunoSEQ multiplex PCR; TCRdb holds only in-frame clones, not every one. The table records 46,000 or so clones, around 77% of them present only once. This CDR3 comprises 12 residues. Trimming stripped 0 bases from V and 7 bases from J, with 6 bases between. The V gene's germline CDR1 is SGHAT and CDR2 FQNNGV. Single viable CD3+CD4+CD8-CD45RO+ cells were sorted as the memory CD4+ T cells. The sequenced sample was memory CD4+ T cells from blood. The gene calls are TRBV11-2 and TRBJ1-2, with no clear D. This receptor was taken from an adult in good health and CMV-seronegative. CDR3 sequence reads: CASSLDYTGYTF. CDR3 nucleotide sequence: TGTGCCAGCAGCTTAGATTACACTGGCTACACCTTC.